What follows are 12 T cell receptor beta chains derived from one specimen sequenced in a study of T cell repertoires in cytomegalovirus infection. TCRdb ran MiXCR on the reads and lists one entry per CDR3 protein. Of roughly 760,000 distinct CDR3 sequences listed, about 40% are singletons. The sequenced sample was PBMCs. These receptors all come from a human donor in good health (CMV status not recorded). Some clones in this sample may be carry-over from other donors' samples.

The chain combines TRBV19 with TRBJ1-5; D possibly corresponds to TRBD1 (5 bases). CDR1 is LNHDA, CDR2 SQIVND, per germline (reference sequence). This CDR3 comprises 16 residues. Trimming removed 6 bases from V and 0 bases from J, with 15 bases in between. The CDR3 bases are TGTGCCAGTAGGAGAAGGGGTGGGGATAGCAATCAGCCCCAGCATTTT. Encoded protein: CASRRRGGDSNQPQHF.

This clonotype has only one observation. The chain employs TRBV12-3 or TRBV12-4 and TRBJ2-7; D perhaps matches TRBD1 (5 bases). The V and J ends lost 3 bases and 5 bases respectively, with 14 bases between them. The CDR3 runs to 14 residues. CDR3 region: CASSFERGGDEQYF. CDR3 DNA: TGTGCCAGCAGTTTTGAAAGGGGTGGCGACGAGCAGTACTTC.

This rearrangement joins TRBV7-9 to TRBJ1-2; D is ambiguous. The germline gives CDR1 SEHNR, CDR2 FQNEAQ (reference sequence). The CDR3 sequence is 15 residues long. Deletions cut 1 base from V and 6 bases from J, with 15 bases between. The chain's CDR3 is CASSLEREESDGYTF. CDR3 in DNA: TGTGCCAGCAGCTTAGAGCGGGAGGAGTCGGATGGCTACACCTTC.

V and J are TRBV10-3 and TRBJ2-1; 8 positions match TRBD2. Germline V CDR1 and CDR2: ENHRY, SYGVKD. This CDR3 is built from 19 residues. The ends lost 3 bases at V and 3 bases at J; junction bases unmatched: 16. As DNA, the CDR3 is TGTGCCATCAGTGACTCTGGGTTGGGGAGCGGGGGAGGCTACAATGAGCAGTTCTTC. It encodes CAISDSGLGSGGGYNEQFF.

V gene TRBV28 combines with J gene TRBJ1-6; a possible D gene is TRBD1 (5 bases). Germline V gives CDR1 MDHEN, CDR2 SYDVKM. The CDR3 spans 12 residues. Trimming removed 6 bases at V and 9 bases at J, with 9 bases between. The CDR3 bases are TGTGCCAGCAGGACTCAGGGTTCACCCCTCCACTTT. Its protein product is CASRTQGSPLHF. Full variable domain (remainder filled in from reference TRBV28 and TRBJ1-6): DVKVTQSSRYLVKRTGEKVFLECVQDMDHENMFWYRQDPGLGLRLIYFSYDVKMKEKGDIPEGYSVSREKKERFSLILESASTNQTSMYLCASRTQGSPLHFGNGTRLTVT.

There are a few counts of this clonotype. The V gene is TRBV12-3 or TRBV12-4, the J gene TRBJ1-4; the D gene is possibly TRBD1 (5 bases). V lost 5 bases and J lost 5, with 18 bases in between. The CDR3 covers 16 residues. The CDR3 here is CASSPVPGTRNEKLFF. CDR3 sequence (DNA): TGTGCCAGCAGTCCCGTACCCGGGACCCGAAATGAAAAACTGTTTTTT.

This clonotype was recorded a few times. This chain joins TRBV20-1 and TRBJ2-7; 10 nucleotides agree with TRBD2. The CDR3 length is 15 residues. Unmatched junction bases numbered 9, after V lost 5 bases and J lost 2 bases. CDR1 is DFQATT and CDR2 is SNEGSKA in the germline V gene (reference sequence). The CDR3 is CSAPTLAGVTYEQYF. The CDR3 DNA sequence: TGCAGTGCTCCTACCCTAGCGGGAGTAACCTACGAGCAGTACTTC.

This clonotype occurred a few times. This CDR3 reads CASSLLAQQGYYEKLFF. The CDR3 region has the DNA TGTGCCAGCAGTCTTTTGGCCCAACAGGGTTACTATGAAAAACTGTTTTTT. The J gene is TRBJ1-4, the V gene TRBV12-3 or TRBV12-4, with a tentative D call TRBD1 (6 bases). The V end was cut by 5 bases, the J end by 6 bases, with 22 bases between. This CDR3 region has 17 residues.

The chain uses TRBV18 and TRBJ2-5; D is perhaps TRBD1 (6 bases). There are 13 residues in the CDR3. V shed 0 bases and J shed 5 bases, with 7 bases lying between them. Looked up from germline, CDR1 is KGHSH and CDR2 is LQKENI. As DNA, the CDR3 is TGTGCCAGCTCACCACCGAGGGGGGAGACCCAGTACTTC. It translates to CASSPPRGETQYF.

This clonotype was detected many times. The gene calls are TRBV27 and TRBJ2-1; 7 bases map to TRBD1. Germline CDR1 reads MNHEY; CDR2 reads SMNVEV (reference sequence). The CDR3 loop spans 15 amino acids. The junction had 10 bases not matched to a gene; V was cut back by 4 bases and J by 7 bases. As DNA, the CDR3 is TGTGCCAGCAGTTCTGCCGGGACAGCGGAGAATGAGCAGTTCTTC. Its translation is CASSSAGTAENEQFF.

This clonotype was observed a handful of times. Here the CDR3 DNA reads TGTGCCAGCAGCTCCGGACGGGACAGGGAGACCCAGTACTTC. Its protein is CASSSGRDRETQYF. This chain joins TRBV7-9 and TRBJ2-5, with TRBD1 identical over 8 bases. Germline-derived CDR1 and CDR2 are SEHNR and FQNEAQ (reference sequence). The CDR3 totals 14 residues. With V trimmed by 4 bases and J by 5 bases, 6 bases remained unmatched.

This chain connects TRBV27 to TRBJ1-2; TRBD1 matches at 7 bases. The CDR3 consists of 14 residues. V trimming: 4 bases; J trimming: 5 bases; junction bases outside the gene matches: 7. The germline V gene has CDR1 MNHEY and CDR2 SMNVEV (reference sequence). CDR3 sequence reads: CASSSQDRLYGYTF. Here the CDR3 DNA reads TGTGCCAGCAGTTCCCAGGACAGGCTATATGGCTACACCTTC.